The clone carrying this T cell receptor beta chain was counted ten times or more. Its antigen is not known. TCRdb recomputed calls from the 5' RACE reads with MiXCR, one row per CDR3 protein. The profile shows tens of thousands of distinct CDR3 sequences, under 4% of them singletons. CDR1 and CDR2 from the germline V gene are ENHRY and SYGVKD. Trimming shortened V by 3 bases and J by 3 bases, and 21 bases separated the two germline ends. CDR3 size: 17 residues. Time point here: longitudinal time-point 1 (baseline). The data originate from a study of neurological immune-mediated disorders. Whole-study results and caveats: Phylogenetically, 18 of 34 multiple sclerosis patients' repertoires fell into one related-CDR3 cluster, a possible signature.

Sample: PBMCs. The receptor comes from a woman aged 55-69 years with multiple sclerosis. This rearrangement joins TRBV10-3 to TRBJ2-7; D not resolved. The CDR3 loop reads CAISEPSTQISSYEQYF. CDR3 coding DNA: TGTGCCATCAGTGAACCCTCGACACAGATTAGTAGCTACGAGCAGTACTTC.